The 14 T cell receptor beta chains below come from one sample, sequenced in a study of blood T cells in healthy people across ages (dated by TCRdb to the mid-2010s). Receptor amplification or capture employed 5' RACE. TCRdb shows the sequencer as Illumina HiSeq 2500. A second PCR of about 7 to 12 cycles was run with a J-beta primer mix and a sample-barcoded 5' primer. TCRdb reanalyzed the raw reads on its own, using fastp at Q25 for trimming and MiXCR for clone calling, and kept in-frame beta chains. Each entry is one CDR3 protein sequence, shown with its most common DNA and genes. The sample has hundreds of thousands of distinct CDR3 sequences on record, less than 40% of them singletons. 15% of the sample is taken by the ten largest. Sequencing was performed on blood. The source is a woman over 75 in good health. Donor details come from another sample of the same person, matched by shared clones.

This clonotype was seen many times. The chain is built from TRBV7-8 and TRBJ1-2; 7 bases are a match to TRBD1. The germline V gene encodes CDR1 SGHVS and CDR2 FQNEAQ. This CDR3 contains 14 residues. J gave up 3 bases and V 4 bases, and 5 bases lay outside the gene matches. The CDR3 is CASSSGQLYYGYTF. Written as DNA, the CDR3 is TGTGCCAGCAGCTCGGGACAGCTTTACTATGGCTACACCTTC.

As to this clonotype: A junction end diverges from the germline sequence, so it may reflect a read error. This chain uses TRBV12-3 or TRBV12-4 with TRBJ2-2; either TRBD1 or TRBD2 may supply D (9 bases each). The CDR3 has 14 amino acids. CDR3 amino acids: CASSRTGASGERFF. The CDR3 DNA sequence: TGTGCCAGCAGTAGGACAGGGGCTAGCGGGGAGCGGTTTTTT.

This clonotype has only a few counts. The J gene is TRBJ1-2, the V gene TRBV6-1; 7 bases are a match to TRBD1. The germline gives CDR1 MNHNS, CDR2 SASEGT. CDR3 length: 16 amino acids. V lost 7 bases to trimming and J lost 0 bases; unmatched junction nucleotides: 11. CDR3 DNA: TGTGCCAGCATCCCTGGCCCGACAGGGCCTAACTATGGCTACACCTTC. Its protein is CASIPGPTGPNYGYTF.

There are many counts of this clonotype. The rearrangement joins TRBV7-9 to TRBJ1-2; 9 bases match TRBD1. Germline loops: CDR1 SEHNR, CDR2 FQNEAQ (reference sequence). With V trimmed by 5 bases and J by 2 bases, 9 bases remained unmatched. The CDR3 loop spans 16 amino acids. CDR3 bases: TGTGCCAGCAGCCAGAATGTAGGGACAGGGAACTATGGCTACACCTTC. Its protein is CASSQNVGTGNYGYTF.

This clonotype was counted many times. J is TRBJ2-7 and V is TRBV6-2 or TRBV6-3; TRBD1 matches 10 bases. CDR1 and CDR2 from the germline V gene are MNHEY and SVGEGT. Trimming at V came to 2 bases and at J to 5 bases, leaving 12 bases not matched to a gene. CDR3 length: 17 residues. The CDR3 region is CASSYPGRDRGSHEQYF. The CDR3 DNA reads TGTGCCAGCAGTTACCCCGGCCGGGACAGGGGATCCCACGAGCAGTACTTC.

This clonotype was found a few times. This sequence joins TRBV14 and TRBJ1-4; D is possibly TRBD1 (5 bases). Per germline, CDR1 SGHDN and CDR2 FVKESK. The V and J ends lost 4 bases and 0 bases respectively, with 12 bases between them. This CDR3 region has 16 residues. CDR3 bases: TGTGCCAGCAGCCCTACGGGGGGAGCAACTAATGAAAAACTGTTTTTT. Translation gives CASSPTGGATNEKLFF.

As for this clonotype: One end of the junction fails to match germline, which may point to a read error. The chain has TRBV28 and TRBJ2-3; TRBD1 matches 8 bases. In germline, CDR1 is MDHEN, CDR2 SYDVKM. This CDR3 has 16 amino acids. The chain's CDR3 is CASSYQAGGGYDAQYF. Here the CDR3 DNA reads TGTGCCAGTAGTTATCAAGCAGGGGGCGGGTATGATGCGCAGTATTTT.

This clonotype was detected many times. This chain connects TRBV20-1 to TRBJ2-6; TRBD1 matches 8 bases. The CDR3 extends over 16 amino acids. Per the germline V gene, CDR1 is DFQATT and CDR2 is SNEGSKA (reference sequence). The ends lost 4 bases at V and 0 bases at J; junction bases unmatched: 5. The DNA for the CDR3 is TGCAGTGCTACCGGGACAGGCATCTCTGGGGCCAACGTCCTGACTTTC. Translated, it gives CSATGTGISGANVLTF.

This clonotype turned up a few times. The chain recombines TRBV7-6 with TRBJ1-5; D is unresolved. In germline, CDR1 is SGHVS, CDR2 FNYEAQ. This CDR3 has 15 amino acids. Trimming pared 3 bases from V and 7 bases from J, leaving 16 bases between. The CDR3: CASSLDEGPRQPQHF. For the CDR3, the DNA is TGTGCCAGCAGCTTGGATGAGGGTCCCAGGCAGCCCCAGCATTTT.

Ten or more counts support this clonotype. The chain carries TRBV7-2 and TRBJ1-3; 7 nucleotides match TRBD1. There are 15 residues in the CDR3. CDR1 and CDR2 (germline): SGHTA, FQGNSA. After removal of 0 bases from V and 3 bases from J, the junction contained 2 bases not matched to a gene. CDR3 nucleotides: TGTGCCAGCAGCTTAGCAGGGGGCGGTGGAAACACCATATATTTT. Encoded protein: CASSLAGGGGNTIYF.

CDR3 bases: TGCGCCAGCAGCTTGGGGACAGGGGGCGTAACAGATACGCAGTATTTT. Its translation: CASSLGTGGVTDTQYF. The chain carries TRBV5-1 and TRBJ2-3, with 11 bases fitting TRBD1. The CDR3 has 16 amino acids. Per germline, CDR1 SGHRS and CDR2 YFSETQ. The J segment lost 3 bases and the V segment lost 0 bases, leaving 3 bases of the junction unmatched.

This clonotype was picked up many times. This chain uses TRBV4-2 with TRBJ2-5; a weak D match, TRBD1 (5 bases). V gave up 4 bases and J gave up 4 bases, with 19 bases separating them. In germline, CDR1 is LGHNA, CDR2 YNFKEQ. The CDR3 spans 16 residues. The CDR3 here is CASSPDMREAPETQYF. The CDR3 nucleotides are TGTGCCAGCAGCCCGGACATGCGTGAGGCCCCAGAGACCCAGTACTTC.

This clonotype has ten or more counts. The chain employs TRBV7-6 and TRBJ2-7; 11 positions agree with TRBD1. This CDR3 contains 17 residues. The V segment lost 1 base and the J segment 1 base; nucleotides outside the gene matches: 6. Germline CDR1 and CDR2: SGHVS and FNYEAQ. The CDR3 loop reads CASSLGTGTGGSYEQYF. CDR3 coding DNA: TGTGCCAGCAGCTTAGGGACCGGGACAGGGGGTTCCTACGAGCAGTACTTC.

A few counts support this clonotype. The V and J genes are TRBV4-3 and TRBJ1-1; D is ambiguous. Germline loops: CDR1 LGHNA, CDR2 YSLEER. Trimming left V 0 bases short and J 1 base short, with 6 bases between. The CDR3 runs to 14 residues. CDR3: CASSQDVWNTEAFF. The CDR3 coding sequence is TGCGCCAGCAGCCAAGACGTCTGGAACACTGAAGCTTTCTTT.